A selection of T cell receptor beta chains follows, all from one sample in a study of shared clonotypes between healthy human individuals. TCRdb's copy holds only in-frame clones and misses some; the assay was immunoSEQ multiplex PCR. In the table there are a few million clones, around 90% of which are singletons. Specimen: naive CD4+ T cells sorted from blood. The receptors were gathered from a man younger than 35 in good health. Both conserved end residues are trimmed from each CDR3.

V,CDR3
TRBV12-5,ASGLVAKVSSYNEQF
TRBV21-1,ASSKEGLAGGIHEQY
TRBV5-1,ASSQQGLGADSPLH
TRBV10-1,ASSNRGMNTEAF
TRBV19,ASSTTSGPRDTQY
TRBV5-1,ASSPGQGSSEAF
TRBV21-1,ALSSGLIYEQY
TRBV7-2,ASSLDGLAGGNTDTQY
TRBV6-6,ASGPGPQQPQH
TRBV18,ASSPPLGATGELF
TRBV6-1,ASSTTGGAYEQY
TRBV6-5,ASTLKGAGEKLF
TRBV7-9,ASSQTGMQNEQF
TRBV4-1,ASSQGTLRTDTQY
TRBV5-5,ASSLGRSGNTIY
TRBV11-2,ASSPVVGLNTEAF
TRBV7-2,ASSSQDRGHNEQF
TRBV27,ASSPAGVGNSPLH
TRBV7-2,ASSKDGGYNSPLH
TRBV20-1,SAWRDTEAF
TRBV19,ASNQGLAGPYNEQF
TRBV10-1,ASRGLTNEQF
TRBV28,ASRGGTNEKLF
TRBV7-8,ASSLEGRYSNQPQH
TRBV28,ASSSLAGVYEQY